The present entry profiles one TCR beta chain with its context. What it recognizes is unknown. The germline CDR1 and CDR2 sequences are SGHDN and FVKESK. V lost 2 bases, J lost 4 bases, and 13 bases stayed unmatched. The CDR3 totals 18 residues. This entry is derived from a study of cytomegalovirus exposure and HLA in healthy donors. Study-wide results and caveats: The authors later found HLA-associated TCR beta chains more clonally expanded than equally common others.

In the PCR, 60 Vbeta and 13 Jbeta primers were used. Measured with immunoSEQ multiplex PCR; TCRdb has only the in-frame clones, and not every one. The data show around 200,000 clones, approximately 88% seen once. The specimen was PBMCs. This chain joins TRBV14 and TRBJ2-3; 9 nucleotides line up with TRBD2. The clonotype was recovered from a woman aged 45-65 years in good health and CMV-seropositive. The CDR3 protein is CASSQRRVWAGGPDTQYF. In DNA form, the CDR3 reads TGTGCCAGCAGCCAACGTCGTGTGTGGGCGGGGGGGCCAGATACGCAGTATTTT.